This T cell receptor (beta chain) comes out of a study of cytomegalovirus exposure and HLA in healthy donors. Study summary: The 120 or so validation repertoires were produced on the same platform as the roughly 660 repertoires of the first cohort. This was reported in a later analysis.

Trimming pared 2 bases from V and 0 bases from J, leaving 5 bases between. Germline CDR1 MNHNY, CDR2 SVGAGI (reference sequence). The CDR3 consists of 14 residues. TCRdb's copy holds only in-frame clones and misses some; the assay was immunoSEQ multiplex PCR. Here the sample spans approximately 59,000 clones, roughly 92% being singletons. The origin of this receptor is a young man in good health and CMV-seropositive. V and J are TRBV6-6 and TRBJ2-1; D remains ambiguous. Sample: PBMCs. The CDR3 protein is CASSYASSYNEQFF. For the CDR3, the DNA is TGTGCCAGCAGTTACGCTAGCTCCTACAATGAGCAGTTCTTC.